These 14 T cell receptor beta chains originate from one sample sequenced in a study of blood T cell repertoires in COVID-19. The protocol was immunoSEQ multiplex PCR, while the TCRdb copy is restricted to in-frame clones and leaves out a portion. The data hold 98,000 or so clones, with about 82% observed a single time. Material: peripheral blood. These receptors originate from a woman aged 60 to 75 in a cohort sampled during active or convalescent COVID-19.

In its sample, this clone was seen a few times. V and J are TRBV19 and TRBJ2-5, with D perhaps TRBD1 (6 bases). The CDR3 extends over 16 amino acids. Germline CDR1 reads LNHDA; CDR2 reads SQIVND (reference sequence). V gave up 5 bases and J gave up 4 bases, with 20 bases separating them. CDR3 nucleotide sequence: TGTGCCAGTAGTTTGATACTGGGGGCCTCGGCAGAGACCCAGTACTTC. It yields the protein CASSLILGASAETQYF.

The chain recombines TRBV5-6 with TRBJ1-2; D unresolved. CDR1 and CDR2 from the germline V gene are SGHDT and YYEEEE. There are 13 residues in the CDR3. The V end was cut by 0 bases, the J end by 3 bases, with 6 bases between. CDR3 sequence: CASSLAGDYGYTF. The CDR3 DNA reads TGTGCCAGCAGCTTGGCCGGGGACTATGGCTACACCTTC. The whole variable domain, remainder taken from reference TRBV5-6 and TRBJ1-2, is DAGVTQSPTHLIKTRGQQVTLRCSPKSGHDTVSWYQQALGQGPQFIFQYYEEEERQRGNFPDRFSGHQFPNYSSELNVNALLLGDSALYLCASSLAGDYGYTFGSGTRLTVV.

This sequence joins TRBV2 and TRBJ2-7, with TRBD1 identical over 10 bases. V dropped 6 bases and J dropped 4; count of bases not matched to a gene: 6. There are 14 residues in the CDR3. CDR1 and CDR2 from the germline V gene are SNHLY and FYNNEI. CDR3 sequence: CASSDRGRLYEQYF. CDR3 DNA sequence: TGTGCCAGCAGCGACAGGGGGCGCCTGTACGAGCAGTACTTC. Drawing the rest from reference TRBV2 and TRBJ2-7, the complete variable domain is EPEVTQTPSHQVTQMGQEVILRCVPISNHLYFYWYRQILGQKVEFLVSFYNNEISEKSEIFDDQFSVERPDGSNFTLKIRSTKLEDSAMYFCASSDRGRLYEQYFGPGTRLTVT.

The V gene is TRBV20-1, the J gene TRBJ2-3, with TRBD2 as a possible D gene (5 bases). CDR3 length equals 16 residues. Germline V lookup: CDR1 DFQATT, CDR2 SNEGSKA (reference sequence). V gave up 3 bases and J gave up 4 bases, with 20 bases separating them. The CDR3 nucleotides are TGCAGTGCTAGTCGGTCCCCGCGGGCCGGTGCAGATACGCAGTATTTT. Its translation: CSASRSPRAGADTQYF.

This chain links TRBV27 with TRBJ1-2, with D perhaps matching TRBD1 (6 bases). The CDR3 extends over 15 amino acids. The V gene's germline CDR1 is MNHEY and CDR2 SMNVEV (reference sequence). Trimming took off 5 bases at V and 4 bases at J, with 17 bases between the two ends. CDR3 DNA: TGTGCCAGCAGTCGTTCCGGGGGGGCAAGCTATGGCTACACCTTC. It translates to CASSRSGGASYGYTF.

This clone was detected a few times. The rearrangement links TRBV12-5 to TRBJ2-2, with TRBD2 as a possible D gene (6 bases). The CDR3 runs to 13 residues. The ends were cut back, 6 bases at V and 3 bases at J, with 8 bases in the middle. The germline V gene encodes CDR1 LGHNT and CDR2 FRNRAP. The CDR3 protein is CASGAGYTGELFF. In DNA, the CDR3 is TGTGCTAGTGGGGCGGGGTACACCGGGGAGCTGTTTTTT.

This chain uses TRBV7-9 with TRBJ1-1, with 10 bases that match TRBD1. V shed 1 base, J shed 10 bases, and the junction held 6 bases outside the gene matches. Germline assignment: CDR1 SEHNR and CDR2 FQNEAQ (reference sequence). The CDR3 spans 14 residues. Here the CDR3 DNA reads TGTGCCAGCAGCTTAGGACAGGGGGCGATTGGAGCTTTCTTT. Translation: CASSLGQGAIGAFF.

The CDR3 loop reads CASSEGGQNTEAFF. The CDR3 DNA follows: TGTGCCAGCAGTGAAGGGGGCCAAAACACTGAAGCTTTCTTT. The chain employs TRBV7-3 and TRBJ1-1, with 7 bases matching TRBD1. Trimming removed 6 bases from V and 2 bases from J; junction bases left unmatched: 6. Germline V lookup: CDR1 SGHTA, CDR2 FQGTGA. The CDR3 extends over 14 amino acids.

Turning to this clone: Other DNA sequences within the sample encode an identical CDR3. The chain recombines TRBV12-3 or TRBV12-4 with TRBJ1-1; D is ambiguous. V shed 2 bases and J shed 4 bases, with 8 bases lying between them. This CDR3 is built from 13 residues. CDR3 sequence: CASSLTGVTEAFF. The DNA of the CDR3 is TGTGCCAGCAGTTTAACCGGGGTCACTGAAGCTTTCTTT.

The chain is built from TRBV6-5 and TRBJ2-6, with D possibly TRBD1 on 7 matching bases. Trimming removed 9 bases at V and 12 bases at J, with 12 bases between. Germline V gene data show CDR1 as MNHEY and CDR2 as SVGAGI. This CDR3 comprises 11 residues. The DNA of the CDR3 is TGTGCCAGTCAGGGGGGAAGCGTCCTGACTTTC. This encodes CASQGGSVLTF.

The chain recombines TRBV5-1 with TRBJ2-5, with 11 bases aligning to TRBD2. The CDR3 is made up of 16 amino acids. Germline V gene data show CDR1 as SGHRS and CDR2 as YFSETQ. Trimming at V came to 5 bases and at J to 5 bases, leaving 11 bases not matched to a gene. The CDR3 protein is CASRFTSGSRYETQYF. The CDR3 region has the DNA TGCGCCAGCAGATTTACTAGCGGGAGTCGTTATGAGACCCAGTACTTC.

The chain recombines TRBV18 with TRBJ2-3; 11 positions agree with TRBD2. The V and J ends lost 3 bases and 1 base, in that order; junction bases with no gene match: 3. The CDR3 runs 16 residues. Per the germline V gene, CDR1 is KGHSH and CDR2 is LQKENI. CDR3 in DNA: TGTGCCAGCTCACCCCTAGCGGGGGGCCGCACAGATACGCAGTATTTT. Residues: CASSPLAGGRTDTQYF.

The rearrangement links TRBV28 to TRBJ2-7; 8 bases fit TRBD1. The trim removed 6 bases at V and 2 bases at J, leaving 3 bases unmatched. CDR3 length: 13 residues. Looked up from germline, CDR1 is MDHEN and CDR2 is SYDVKM. The CDR3 region is CASSTGGTYEQYF. Written as DNA, the CDR3 is TGTGCCAGCAGCACAGGGGGGACCTACGAGCAGTACTTC.

This clone showed up just a few times. The rearrangement links TRBV27 to TRBJ1-1, with D perhaps matching TRBD1 (6 bases). V was pared by 0 bases and J by 5 bases, with 13 bases between. Germline V lookup: CDR1 MNHEY, CDR2 SMNVEV (reference sequence). The CDR3 sequence is 15 residues long. The CDR3 loop reads CASSLSAGVGTEAFF. The DNA for the CDR3 is TGTGCCAGCAGTTTATCGGCAGGGGTAGGAACTGAAGCTTTCTTT.